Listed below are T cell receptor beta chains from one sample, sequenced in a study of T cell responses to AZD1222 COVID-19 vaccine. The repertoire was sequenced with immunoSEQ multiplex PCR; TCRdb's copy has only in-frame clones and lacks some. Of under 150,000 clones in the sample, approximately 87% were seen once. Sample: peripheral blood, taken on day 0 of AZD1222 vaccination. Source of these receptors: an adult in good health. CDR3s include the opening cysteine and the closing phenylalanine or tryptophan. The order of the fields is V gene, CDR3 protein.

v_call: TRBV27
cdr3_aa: CASSFQPPGELFF

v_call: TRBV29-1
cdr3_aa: CSVGQPYGYTF

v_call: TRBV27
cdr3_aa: CASSLLGGAFEQYF

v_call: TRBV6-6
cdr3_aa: CASIRQGNTGELFF

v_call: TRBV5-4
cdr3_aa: CASSLQGGYEQYF

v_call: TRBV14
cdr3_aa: CASSQKHRGPGNTIYF

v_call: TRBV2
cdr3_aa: CASQLQQGRVEKLFF

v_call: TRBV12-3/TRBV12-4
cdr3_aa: CASSDRAQETQYF

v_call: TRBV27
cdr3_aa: CASSPGQGAGQPQHF

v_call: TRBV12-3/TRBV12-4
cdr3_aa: CASSLTGTGELFF

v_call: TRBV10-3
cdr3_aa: CAIRTDRTAYEQYF

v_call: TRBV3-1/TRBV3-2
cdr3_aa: CASSQGANEKLFF

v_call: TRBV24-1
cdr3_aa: CATSDTGQDTGELFF

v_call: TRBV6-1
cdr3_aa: CASSDGGGEAFF

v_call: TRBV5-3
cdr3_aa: CARSLPVATNEKLFF

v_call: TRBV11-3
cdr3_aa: CASSLTPGNEQFF

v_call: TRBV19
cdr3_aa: CASSMTSGGGASTDTQYF

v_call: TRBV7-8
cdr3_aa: CASSPGHNQPQHF

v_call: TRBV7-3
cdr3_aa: CASSPGQGGSYEQYF

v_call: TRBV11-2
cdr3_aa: CASRRTGTSNTGELFF

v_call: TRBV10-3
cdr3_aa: CAISVDREGTEAFF

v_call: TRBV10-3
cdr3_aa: CAISAPQGGPSREQYF

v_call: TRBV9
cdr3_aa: CASSVEGRTEAFF

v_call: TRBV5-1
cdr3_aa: CASSFGTDPSNQPQHF

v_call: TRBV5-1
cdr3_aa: CASSLFSGGPSNEQFF

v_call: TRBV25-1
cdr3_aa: CASSEYSRGDTEAFF

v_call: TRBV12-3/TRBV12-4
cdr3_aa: CASSRGFSTQYF

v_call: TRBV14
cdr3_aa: CASSQGGAGNTIYF

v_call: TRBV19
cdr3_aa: CATLRGADGELFF

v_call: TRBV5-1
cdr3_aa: CASSFLGTNSGANVLTF

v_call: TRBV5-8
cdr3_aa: CASSLIVDFLNNEQFF

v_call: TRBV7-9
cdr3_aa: CASLMANLNEQFF

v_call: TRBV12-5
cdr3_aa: CASGRWGTEAFF

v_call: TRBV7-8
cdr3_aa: CASSLFFRARNTEAFF

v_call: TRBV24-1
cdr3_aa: CATKVNREEEKLFF

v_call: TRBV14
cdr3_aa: CASSLRIGDTQYF

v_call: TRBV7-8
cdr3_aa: CASSESGQLNQPQHF

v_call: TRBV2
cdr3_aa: CASSTRSYNSPLHF

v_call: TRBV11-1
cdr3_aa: CASSLGQSGNYAFF

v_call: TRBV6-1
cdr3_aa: CASSELVPTYEQYF

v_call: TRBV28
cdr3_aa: CAGLGDRGTSNYGYTF

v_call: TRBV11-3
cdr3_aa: CASSGSSGNTIYF

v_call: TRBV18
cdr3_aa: CASSPLLAGGLRETQYF

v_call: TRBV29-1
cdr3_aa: CSVTYNEQFF

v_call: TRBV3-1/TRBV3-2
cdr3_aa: CASSQGTRNQPQHF

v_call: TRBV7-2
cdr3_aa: CASSLMGGGETQYF

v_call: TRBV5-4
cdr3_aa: CASLETTSGDTGTQYF

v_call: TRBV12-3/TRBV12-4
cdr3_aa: CASSLGQSTEAFF

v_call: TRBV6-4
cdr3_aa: CASTRDRGDTEAFF

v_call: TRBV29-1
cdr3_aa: CSVDGQGLSLSTDTQYF

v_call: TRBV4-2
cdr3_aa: CASSHRDYEQYF

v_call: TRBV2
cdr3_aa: CASTVGQLNQPQHF

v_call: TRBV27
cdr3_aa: CASRRGRNYGYTF